This entry lists 19 T cell receptor beta chains sequenced from one sample in a study of CD8+ T cells in alopecia areata. The sample's treatment: oral pan-JAK inhibitor, 5-10 mg twice daily. Following RNA extraction, reverse transcription yielded cDNA that acted as the sequencing template. Using immunoSEQ multiplex PCR, the repertoire was profiled, and TCRdb retains in-frame clones only, with some absent. The data hold around 160,000 clones, with less than 70% observed a single time. The sequencing here drew on CD4+ T cells sorted from blood, taken at week 24, from a patient treated with tofacitinib. The source of these receptors is a human donor with alopecia areata.

J is TRBJ2-7 and V is TRBV30, with D possibly TRBD1 on 8 matching bases. The length of the CDR3 is 13 residues. V was clipped by 4 bases and J by 6 bases, with 16 bases between them. Germline CDR1 and CDR2: GTSNPN and SVGIG (reference sequence). The CDR3 sequence: CAWNQNRGGEQYF. CDR3 nucleotide sequence: TGTGCCTGGAATCAAAACAGGGGGGGCGAGCAGTACTTC. Together with reference TRBV30 and TRBJ2-7, the CDR3 gives the full variable domain: SQTIHQWPATLVQPVGSPLSLECTVEGTSNPNLYWYRQAAGRGLQLLFYSVGIGQISSEVPQNLSASRPQDRQFILSSKKLLLSDSGFYLCAWNQNRGGEQYFGPGTRLTVT.

This chain joins TRBV6-5 and TRBJ2-7; D is uncertain. Trimming cost V 6 bases and J 0 bases, with 15 bases left between them. The length of the CDR3 is 15 residues. Germline V gene lookup returns CDR1 MNHEY and CDR2 SVGAGI. CDR3 residues: CASSWYRASSYEQYF. The CDR3 nucleotides read TGTGCCAGCAGCTGGTATCGGGCGAGCTCCTACGAGCAGTACTTC.

This clone was counted a few times. The V call is TRBV4-1, the J call TRBJ2-3; D is unclear. The CDR3 runs to 12 residues. Germline CDR1 MGHRA, CDR2 YSYEKL. Trimming took 1 base from V and 6 from J, leaving 5 bases between them. The CDR3 DNA follows: TGCGCCAGCAGCCAAGGTCGGGATACGCAGTATTTT. Its protein is CASSQGRDTQYF.

J is TRBJ1-1 and V is TRBV5-6, with unresolved D. With 0 bases removed from V and 0 bases from J, the gap between germline ends came to 6 bases. The germline V gene encodes CDR1 SGHDT and CDR2 YYEEEE. This CDR3 comprises 14 residues. The CDR3 region has the DNA TGTGCCAGCAGCTTGGCACCGATGAACACTGAAGCTTTCTTT. Amino acids: CASSLAPMNTEAFF. The entire variable domain, with the rest obtained from reference TRBV5-6 and TRBJ1-1, is as follows: DAGVTQSPTHLIKTRGQQVTLRCSPKSGHDTVSWYQQALGQGPQFIFQYYEEEERQRGNFPDRFSGHQFPNYSSELNVNALLLGDSALYLCASSLAPMNTEAFFGQGTRLTVV.

J is TRBJ1-5 and V is TRBV5-6, with a tentative D call TRBD1 (5 bases). Germline V gene sequence: CDR1 SGHDT, CDR2 YYEEEE. The CDR3 sequence is 15 residues long. Trimming left V 5 bases short and J 3 bases short, with 15 bases between. The CDR3 spells CASRERGSPNQPQHF. The CDR3, as DNA: TGTGCCAGCAGGGAGAGGGGCAGCCCCAATCAGCCCCAGCATTTT. Drawing the rest from reference TRBV5-6 and TRBJ1-5, the complete variable domain is DAGVTQSPTHLIKTRGQQVTLRCSPKSGHDTVSWYQQALGQGPQFIFQYYEEEERQRGNFPDRFSGHQFPNYSSELNVNALLLGDSALYLCASRERGSPNQPQHFGDGTRLSIL.

This clone was recorded a few times. DNA of the CDR3: TGCAGCGCTGGGACCGTCCCAAGAGATTATGAGCAGTTCTTC. Translating it yields CSAGTVPRDYEQFF. The chain is built from TRBV29-1 and TRBJ2-1, with D perhaps given as TRBD1 or TRBD2 (5 bases each). Trimming removed 7 bases from V and 8 bases from J, with 21 bases in between. CDR3 length equals 14 residues. Per germline, CDR1 SQVTM and CDR2 ANQGSEA.

The DNA for the CDR3 is TGCAGCGTTGAAGGGGCAGAAAACTATGGCTACACCTTC. This translates into CSVEGAENYGYTF. The gene calls are TRBV29-1 and TRBJ1-2; D ambiguous. CDR3 size: 13 residues. Trimming stripped 1 base from V and 2 bases from J, with 8 bases between. Germline assignment: CDR1 SQVTM and CDR2 ANQGSEA.

This CDR3 is CASSLATGPEAFF. The CDR3 nucleotides are TGTGCCAGCAGCTTGGCGACGGGGCCTGAAGCTTTCTTT. The rearrangement links TRBV5-6 to TRBJ1-1; the D gene is possibly TRBD1 (5 bases). Germline V gene data show CDR1 as SGHDT and CDR2 as YYEEEE. Trimming took off 0 bases at V and 6 bases at J, with 9 bases between the two ends. CDR3 length: 13 amino acids.

The gene calls are TRBV4-2 and TRBJ1-4; TRBD1 matches 8 bases. There are 15 residues in the CDR3. The germline V gene has CDR1 LGHNA and CDR2 YNFKEQ. Trimming cost V 1 base and J 6 bases; bases outside gene matches: 4. CDR3 DNA sequence: TGTGCCAGCAGCCAAGGAAAGGGACAGGATGAAAAACTGTTTTTT. It is translated as CASSQGKGQDEKLFF.

There are a few counts of this clone. Other DNA sequences in the same sample also yield this CDR3. DNA for the CDR3: TGTGCCAGCAGCGTGACAGGTGGAAATCAGCCCCAGCATTTT. Residues: CASSVTGGNQPQHF. The chain carries TRBV7-2 and TRBJ1-5, with D possibly matching TRBD1 (6 bases). Trimming removed 5 bases at V and 4 bases at J, with 12 bases between. The germline gives CDR1 SGHTA, CDR2 FQGNSA. The CDR3 is 14 amino acids.

This clone was counted only a few times. Its ends do not fully match the called genes, so a read error is possible. V usage is TRBV2 and J usage is TRBJ1-2; D unclear. Germline lookup yields CDR1 SNHLY and CDR2 FYNNEI. This CDR3 is 13 amino acids long. The CDR3 loop reads CASTEIGFSGYTF. For the CDR3, the DNA is TGTGCCAGCACTGAAATAGGCTTCAGCGGCTACACCTTC. Based on the CDR3 plus reference TRBV2 and TRBJ1-2, the full variable domain is EPEVTQTPSHQVTQMGQEVILRCVPISNHLYFYWYRQILGQKVEFLVSFYNNEISEKSEIFDDQFSVERPDGSNFTLKIRSTKLEDSAMYFCASTEIGFSGYTFGSGTRLTVV.

The chain uses TRBV6-1 and TRBJ1-5; D is unclear. Trimming shortened V by 2 bases and J by 1 base, and 15 bases separated the two germline ends. The germline CDR1 and CDR2 sequences are MNHNS and SASEGT. The CDR3 is made up of 17 amino acids. Here the CDR3 reads CASSERQKGGSNQPQHF. In nucleotides, the CDR3 is TGTGCCAGCAGTGAAAGGCAGAAAGGAGGGAGCAATCAGCCCCAGCATTTT.

This clone was seen a single time. The chain recombines TRBV6-5 with TRBJ1-4; TRBD1 might be the D (5 bases). Germline V lookup: CDR1 MNHEY, CDR2 SVGAGI. V dropped 5 bases and J dropped 8 bases, with 15 bases sitting between them. This CDR3 comprises 14 residues. The DNA of the CDR3 is TGTGCCAGCAGTAAGACAGCGAGGGACGAAAAACTGTTTTTT. It is translated as CASSKTARDEKLFF.

The genes are TRBV7-6 and TRBJ2-5; D unclear. Germline V lookup: CDR1 SGHVS, CDR2 FNYEAQ. There are 16 residues in the CDR3. The V end lost 0 bases, the J end lost 1 base, and 12 bases lay between the germline ends. The CDR3 spells CASSLAVVPTQETQYF. CDR3 in DNA: TGTGCCAGCAGCTTAGCTGTCGTCCCTACCCAAGAGACCCAGTACTTC.

The rearrangement uses TRBV29-1 and TRBJ2-5; D is possibly TRBD2 (5 bases). Trimming left V 2 bases short and J 5 bases short, with 6 bases between. From germline, CDR1 is SQVTM and CDR2 ANQGSEA. The CDR3 sequence is 11 residues long. DNA of the CDR3: TGCAGCGTTGAAACGGGGGAGACCCAGTACTTC. Amino acids: CSVETGETQYF.

This clone was recorded only once. This chain links TRBV11-2 with TRBJ2-3; 9 bases fit TRBD2. Germline loops: CDR1 SGHAT, CDR2 FQNNGV. This CDR3 has 14 amino acids. CDR3: CAGGSGGSAGTQYF. CDR3 nucleotides: TGTGCTGGAGGTAGCGGGGGCTCTGCCGGGACGCAGTATTTT.

The chain recombines TRBV29-1 with TRBJ2-7, with D tentatively TRBD1 or TRBD2 (5 bases each). Trimming took 6 bases from V and 2 from J, leaving 11 bases between them. This CDR3 is 12 amino acids long. The V gene's germline CDR1 is SQVTM and CDR2 ANQGSEA. The CDR3 bases are TGCAGCGTCCGGGGCAGGGCCTACGAGCAGTACTTC. This codes for CSVRGRAYEQYF.

The rearrangement links TRBV30 to TRBJ1-1; D remains ambiguous. The CDR3 loop spans 11 amino acids. The germline V gene encodes CDR1 GTSNPN and CDR2 SVGIG (reference sequence). Trimming left V 4 bases short and J 8 bases short, with 11 bases between. The CDR3 loop reads CAWKSYGEAFF. In DNA, the CDR3 is TGTGCCTGGAAAAGCTATGGGGAAGCTTTCTTT.

This clone showed up just a few times. The CDR3: CASSQEGQGGTEAFF. CDR3 coding DNA: TGTGCCAGCAGCCAGGAGGGACAGGGGGGTACTGAAGCTTTCTTT. V is TRBV4-2 and J is TRBJ1-1; TRBD1 matches 11 bases. Germline-derived CDR1 and CDR2 are LGHNA and YNFKEQ. The length of the CDR3 is 15 residues. V lost 3 bases to trimming and J lost 5 bases; unmatched junction nucleotides: 5.